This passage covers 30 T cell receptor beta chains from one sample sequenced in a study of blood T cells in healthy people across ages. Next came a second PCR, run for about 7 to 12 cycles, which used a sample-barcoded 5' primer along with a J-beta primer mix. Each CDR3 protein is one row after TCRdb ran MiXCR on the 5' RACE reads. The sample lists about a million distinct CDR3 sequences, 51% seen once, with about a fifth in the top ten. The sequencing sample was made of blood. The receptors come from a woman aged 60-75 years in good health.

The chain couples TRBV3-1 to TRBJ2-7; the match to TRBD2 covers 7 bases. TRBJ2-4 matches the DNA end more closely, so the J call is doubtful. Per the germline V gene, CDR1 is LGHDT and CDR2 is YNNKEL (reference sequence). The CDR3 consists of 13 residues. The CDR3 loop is CASRGSGGHIQYF. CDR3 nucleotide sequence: TGTGCCAGCAGGGGCTCGGGGGGACACATTCAGTACTTC.

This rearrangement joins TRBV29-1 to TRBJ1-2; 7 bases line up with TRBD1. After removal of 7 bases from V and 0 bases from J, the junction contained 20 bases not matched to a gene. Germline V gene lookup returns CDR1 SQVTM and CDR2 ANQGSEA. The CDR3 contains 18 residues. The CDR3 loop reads CSAAMARDSYSSNYGYTF. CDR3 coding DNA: TGCAGCGCCGCCATGGCCCGGGACAGCTATTCATCTAACTATGGCTACACCTTC.

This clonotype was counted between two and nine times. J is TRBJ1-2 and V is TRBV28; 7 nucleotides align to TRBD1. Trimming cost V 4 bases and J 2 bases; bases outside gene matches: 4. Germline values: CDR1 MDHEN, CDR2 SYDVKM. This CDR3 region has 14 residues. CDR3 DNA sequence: TGTGCCAGCAGTTCTTTGACAGGGAACTATGGCTACACCTTC. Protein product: CASSSLTGNYGYTF.

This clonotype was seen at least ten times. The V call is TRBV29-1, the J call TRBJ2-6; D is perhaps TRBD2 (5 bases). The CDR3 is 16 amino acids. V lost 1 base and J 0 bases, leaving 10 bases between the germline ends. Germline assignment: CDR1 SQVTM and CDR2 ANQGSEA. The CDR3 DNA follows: TGCAGCGTTGAAGCCCTTGCGGGCTCTGGGGCCAACGTCCTGACTTTC. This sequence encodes CSVEALAGSGANVLTF.

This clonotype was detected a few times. The chain's CDR3 is CASSVHATDTQYF. As DNA, the CDR3 is TGTGCCAGCAGCGTACACGCCACAGATACGCAGTATTTT. The chain recombines TRBV9 with TRBJ2-3; D remains unclear. Deletions cut 1 base from V and 2 bases from J, with 5 bases between. This CDR3 is 13 amino acids long. Germline V gene data show CDR1 as SGDLS and CDR2 as YYNGEE.

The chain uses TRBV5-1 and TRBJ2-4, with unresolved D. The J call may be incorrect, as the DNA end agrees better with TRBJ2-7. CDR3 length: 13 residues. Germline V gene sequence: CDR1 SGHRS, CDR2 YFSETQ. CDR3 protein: CASSPTAAYEQYF. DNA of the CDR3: TGCGCCAGCAGCCCAACAGCCGCCTACGAGCAGTACTTC.

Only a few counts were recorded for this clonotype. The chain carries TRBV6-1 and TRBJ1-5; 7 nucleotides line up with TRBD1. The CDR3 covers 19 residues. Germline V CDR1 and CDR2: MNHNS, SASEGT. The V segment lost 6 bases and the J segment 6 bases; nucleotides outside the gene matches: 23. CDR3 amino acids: CASRTLGPGGYRFGQPQHF. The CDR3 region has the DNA TGTGCCAGCAGGACCCTAGGTCCAGGGGGTTATAGGTTTGGTCAGCCCCAGCATTTT.

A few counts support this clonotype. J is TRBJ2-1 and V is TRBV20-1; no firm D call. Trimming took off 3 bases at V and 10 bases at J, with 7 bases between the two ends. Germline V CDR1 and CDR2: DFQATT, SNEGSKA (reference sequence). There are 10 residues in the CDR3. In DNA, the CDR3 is TGCAGTGCTAGTATAGTGGAGCAGTTCTTC. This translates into CSASIVEQFF.

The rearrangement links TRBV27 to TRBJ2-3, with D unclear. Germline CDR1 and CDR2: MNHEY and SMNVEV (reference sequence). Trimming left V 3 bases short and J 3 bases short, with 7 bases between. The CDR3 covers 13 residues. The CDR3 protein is CASSFGWTDTQYF. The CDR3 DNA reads TGTGCCAGCAGTTTTGGTTGGACAGATACGCAGTATTTT.

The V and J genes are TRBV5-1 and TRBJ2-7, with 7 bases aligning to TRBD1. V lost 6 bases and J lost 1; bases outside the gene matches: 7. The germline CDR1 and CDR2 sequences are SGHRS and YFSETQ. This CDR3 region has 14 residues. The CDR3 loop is CASMPRDRSYEQYF. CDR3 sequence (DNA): TGCGCCAGCATGCCCCGGGACAGATCCTACGAGCAGTACTTC. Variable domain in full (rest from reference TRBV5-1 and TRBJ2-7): KAGVTQTPRYLIKTRGQQVTLSCSPISGHRSVSWYQQTPGQGLQFLFEYFSETQRNKGNFPGRFSGRQFSNSRSEMNVSTLELGDSALYLCASMPRDRSYEQYFGPGTRLTVT.

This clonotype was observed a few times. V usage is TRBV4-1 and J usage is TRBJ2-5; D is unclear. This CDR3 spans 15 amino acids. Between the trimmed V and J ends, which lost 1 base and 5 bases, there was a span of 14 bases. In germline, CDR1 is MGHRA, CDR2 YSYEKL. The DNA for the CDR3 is TGCGCCAGCAGCCAAGGGGTCCGAGTCCGGGAGACCCAGTACTTC. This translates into CASSQGVRVRETQYF.

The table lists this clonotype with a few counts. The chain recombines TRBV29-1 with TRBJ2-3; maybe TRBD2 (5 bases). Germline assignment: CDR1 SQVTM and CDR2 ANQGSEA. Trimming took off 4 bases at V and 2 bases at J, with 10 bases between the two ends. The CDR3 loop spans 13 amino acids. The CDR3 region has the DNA TGCAGCGTTGTTACGGGAAACACAGATACGCAGTATTTT. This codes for CSVVTGNTDTQYF.

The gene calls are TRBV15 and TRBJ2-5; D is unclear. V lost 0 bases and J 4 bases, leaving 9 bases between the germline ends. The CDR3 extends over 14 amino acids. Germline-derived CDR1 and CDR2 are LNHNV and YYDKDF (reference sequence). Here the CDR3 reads CATSRDSDAETQYF. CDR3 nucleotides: TGTGCCACCAGCAGAGATTCAGATGCAGAGACCCAGTACTTC. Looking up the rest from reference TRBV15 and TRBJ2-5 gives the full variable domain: DAMVIQNPRYQVTQFGKPVTLSCSQTLNHNVMYWYQQKSSQAPKLLFHYYDKDFNNEADTPDNFQSRRPNTSFCFLDIRSPGLGDTAMYLCATSRDSDAETQYFGPGTRLLVL.

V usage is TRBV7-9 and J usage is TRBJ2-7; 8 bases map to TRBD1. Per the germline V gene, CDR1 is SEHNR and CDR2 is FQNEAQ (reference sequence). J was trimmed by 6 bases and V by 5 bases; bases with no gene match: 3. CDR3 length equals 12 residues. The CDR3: CASSPQGAEQYF. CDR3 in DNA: TGTGCCAGCAGCCCCCAGGGGGCCGAGCAGTACTTC.

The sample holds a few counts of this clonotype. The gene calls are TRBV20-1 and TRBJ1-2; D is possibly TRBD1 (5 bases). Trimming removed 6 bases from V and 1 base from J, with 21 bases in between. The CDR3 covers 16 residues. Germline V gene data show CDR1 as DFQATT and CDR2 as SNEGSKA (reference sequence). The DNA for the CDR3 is TGCAGTGCAGACTCGACCCGAGGGGAATATAACTATGGCTACACCTTC. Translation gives CSADSTRGEYNYGYTF.

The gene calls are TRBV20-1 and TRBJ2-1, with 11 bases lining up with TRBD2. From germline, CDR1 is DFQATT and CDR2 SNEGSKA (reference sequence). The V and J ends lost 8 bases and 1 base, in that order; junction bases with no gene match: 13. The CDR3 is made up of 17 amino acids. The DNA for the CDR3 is TGCAGTAGTACGGGGACTAGCGGTACCCCTTCCTACAATGAGCAGTTCTTC. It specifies CSSTGTSGTPSYNEQFF.

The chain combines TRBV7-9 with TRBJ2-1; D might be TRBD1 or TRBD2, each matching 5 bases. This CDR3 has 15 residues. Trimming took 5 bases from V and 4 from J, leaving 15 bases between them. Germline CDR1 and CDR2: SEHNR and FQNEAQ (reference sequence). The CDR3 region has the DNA TGTGCCAGCAGCAATTTACGGGGCAAGTACAATGAGCAGTTCTTC. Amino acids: CASSNLRGKYNEQFF.

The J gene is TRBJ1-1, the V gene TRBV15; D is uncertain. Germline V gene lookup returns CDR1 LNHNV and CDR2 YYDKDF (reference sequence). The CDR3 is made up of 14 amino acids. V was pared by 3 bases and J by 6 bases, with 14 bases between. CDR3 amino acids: CATSRRRDQSEAFF. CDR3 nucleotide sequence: TGTGCCACCAGCAGGCGGAGGGATCAGTCTGAAGCTTTCTTT.

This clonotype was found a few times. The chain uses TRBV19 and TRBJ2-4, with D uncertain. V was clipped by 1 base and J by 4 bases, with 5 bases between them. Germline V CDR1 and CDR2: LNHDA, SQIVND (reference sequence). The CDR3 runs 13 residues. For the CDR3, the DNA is TGTGCCAGTAGTATAGCCCGTAAAAACATTCAGTACTTC. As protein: CASSIARKNIQYF.

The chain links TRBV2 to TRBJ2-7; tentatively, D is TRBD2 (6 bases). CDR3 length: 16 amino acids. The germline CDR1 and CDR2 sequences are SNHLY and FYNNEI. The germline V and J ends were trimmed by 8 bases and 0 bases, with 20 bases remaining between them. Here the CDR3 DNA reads TGTGCCAGCCGGGGCACGAAGCGGGTCGACTCCTACGAGCAGTACTTC. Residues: CASRGTKRVDSYEQYF. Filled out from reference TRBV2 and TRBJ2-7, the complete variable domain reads EPEVTQTPSHQVTQMGQEVILRCVPISNHLYFYWYRQILGQKVEFLVSFYNNEISEKSEIFDDQFSVERPDGSNFTLKIRSTKLEDSAMYFCASRGTKRVDSYEQYFGPGTRLTVT.

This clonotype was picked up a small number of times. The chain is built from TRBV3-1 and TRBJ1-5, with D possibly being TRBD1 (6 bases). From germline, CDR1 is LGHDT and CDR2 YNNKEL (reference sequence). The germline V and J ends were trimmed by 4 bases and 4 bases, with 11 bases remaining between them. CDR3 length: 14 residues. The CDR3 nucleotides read TGTGCCAGCAGCCGGGACATGATGAATCAGCCCCAGCATTTT. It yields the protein CASSRDMMNQPQHF.

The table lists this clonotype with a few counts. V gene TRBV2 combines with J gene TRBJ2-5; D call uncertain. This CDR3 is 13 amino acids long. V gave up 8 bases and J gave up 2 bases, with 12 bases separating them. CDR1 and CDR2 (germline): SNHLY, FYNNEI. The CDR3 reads CASQPTAQETQYF. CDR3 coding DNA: TGTGCCAGCCAGCCTACAGCTCAAGAGACCCAGTACTTC. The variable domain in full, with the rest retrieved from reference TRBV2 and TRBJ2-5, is EPEVTQTPSHQVTQMGQEVILRCVPISNHLYFYWYRQILGQKVEFLVSFYNNEISEKSEIFDDQFSVERPDGSNFTLKIRSTKLEDSAMYFCASQPTAQETQYFGPGTRLLVL.

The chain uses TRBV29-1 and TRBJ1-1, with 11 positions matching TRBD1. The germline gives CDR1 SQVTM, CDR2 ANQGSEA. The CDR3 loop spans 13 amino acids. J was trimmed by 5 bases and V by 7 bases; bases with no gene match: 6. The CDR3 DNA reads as TGCAGCGCCAGGACAGGGGGCATAACTGAAGCTTTCTTT. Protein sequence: CSARTGGITEAFF.

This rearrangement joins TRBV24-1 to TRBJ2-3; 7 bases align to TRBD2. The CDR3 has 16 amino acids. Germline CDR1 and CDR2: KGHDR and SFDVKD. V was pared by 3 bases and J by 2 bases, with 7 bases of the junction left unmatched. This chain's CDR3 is CATSDPTSPITDTQYF. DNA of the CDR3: TGTGCCACCAGTGATCCGACTAGCCCAATCACAGATACGCAGTATTTT.

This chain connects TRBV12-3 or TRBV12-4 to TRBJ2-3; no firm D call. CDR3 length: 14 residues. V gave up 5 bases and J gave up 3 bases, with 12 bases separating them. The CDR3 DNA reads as TGTGCCAGCAGTGGACGCGTGAGAACAGATACGCAGTATTTT. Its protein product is CASSGRVRTDTQYF.

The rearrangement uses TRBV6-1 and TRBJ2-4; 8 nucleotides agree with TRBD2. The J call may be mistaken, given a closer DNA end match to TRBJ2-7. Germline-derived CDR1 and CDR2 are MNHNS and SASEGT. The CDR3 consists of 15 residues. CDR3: CASHPVAGGAYEQYF. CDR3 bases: TGTGCCAGCCACCCTGTGGCGGGAGGCGCCTACGAGCAGTACTTC.

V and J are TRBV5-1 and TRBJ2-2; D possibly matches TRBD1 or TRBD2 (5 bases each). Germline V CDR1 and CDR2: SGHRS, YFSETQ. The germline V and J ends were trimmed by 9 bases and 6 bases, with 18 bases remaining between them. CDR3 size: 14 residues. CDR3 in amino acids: CATALGAGPGELFF. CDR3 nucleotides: TGCGCCACCGCTCTTGGGGCGGGCCCCGGGGAGCTGTTTTTT.

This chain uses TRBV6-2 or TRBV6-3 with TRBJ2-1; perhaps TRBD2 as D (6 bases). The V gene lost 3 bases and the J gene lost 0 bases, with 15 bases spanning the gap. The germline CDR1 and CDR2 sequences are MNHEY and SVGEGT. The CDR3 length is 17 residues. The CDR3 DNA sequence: TGTGCCAGCAGTTATATGATAGGGACTGGCTCCTACAATGAGCAGTTCTTC. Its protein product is CASSYMIGTGSYNEQFF.

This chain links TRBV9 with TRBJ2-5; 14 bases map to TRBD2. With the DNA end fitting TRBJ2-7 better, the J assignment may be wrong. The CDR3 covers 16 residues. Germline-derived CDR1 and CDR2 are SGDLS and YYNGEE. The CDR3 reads CASSVGTSGSSDEQYF. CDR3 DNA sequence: TGTGCCAGCAGCGTCGGGACTAGCGGGAGTAGCGACGAGCAGTACTTC.

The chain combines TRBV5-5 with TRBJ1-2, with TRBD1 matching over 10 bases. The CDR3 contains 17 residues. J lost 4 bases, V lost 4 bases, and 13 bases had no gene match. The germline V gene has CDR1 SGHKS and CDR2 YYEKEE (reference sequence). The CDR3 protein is CASSGPGTGVRSYGYTF. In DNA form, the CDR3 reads TGTGCCAGCAGCGGACCCGGGACAGGGGTTAGGAGCTATGGCTACACCTTC.